These 16 T cell receptor beta chains were all obtained from the same sample, sequenced in a study of cytomegalovirus exposure and HLA in healthy donors. PCR employed 60 Vbeta and 13 Jbeta primers. Repertoires were generated with immunoSEQ multiplex PCR, while TCRdb's copy carries only in-frame clones and drops some. The sample table sets out tens of thousands of clones. Sample: PBMCs. The receptors originated from a man in his forties in good health and CMV-seronegative.

This rearrangement joins TRBV7-2 to TRBJ1-5; 8 positions match TRBD1. The germline V gene encodes CDR1 SGHTA and CDR2 FQGNSA. V lost 5 bases and J lost 4; bases outside the gene matches: 7. This CDR3 comprises 15 residues. CDR3 protein: CASSPRTGMNQPQHF. The CDR3, as DNA: TGTGCCAGCAGCCCAAGGACAGGGATGAATCAGCCCCAGCATTTT. The complete variable domain, with remaining parts taken from reference TRBV7-2 and TRBJ1-5, reads GAGVSQSPSNKVTEKGKDVELRCDPISGHTALYWYRQSLGQGLEFLIYFQGNSAPDKSGLPSDRFSAERTGGSVSTLTIQRTQQEDSAVYLCASSPRTGMNQPQHFGDGTRLSIL.

The chain carries TRBV2 and TRBJ2-5, with TRBD2 matching over 8 bases. The CDR3 totals 13 residues. The junction had 3 bases not matched to a gene; V was cut back by 4 bases and J by 5 bases. The germline CDR1 and CDR2 sequences are SNHLY and FYNNEI. CDR3 DNA sequence: TGTGCCAGCAGTGTAGGACTAGCTGAGACCCAGTACTTC. Amino acids: CASSVGLAETQYF.

V and J are TRBV27 and TRBJ1-5; D unresolved. CDR1 is MNHEY, CDR2 SMNVEV, per germline (reference sequence). This CDR3 region has 15 residues. V dropped 5 bases and J dropped 7 bases, with 18 bases sitting between them. CDR3 DNA sequence: TGTGCCAGCAGTCGCACTAGGTGGGCCAAACAGCCCCAGCATTTT. The encoded protein is CASSRTRWAKQPQHF.

This chain links TRBV30 with TRBJ1-2, with D possibly TRBD1 on 6 matching bases. V lost 2 bases and J 8 bases, leaving 18 bases between the germline ends. Germline lookup yields CDR1 GTSNPN and CDR2 SVGIG (reference sequence). The CDR3 is made up of 14 amino acids. The CDR3 sequence: CAWSISSGGGGYTF. For the CDR3, the DNA is TGTGCCTGGAGTATCAGTAGCGGGGGGGGCGGCTACACCTTC.

V and J are TRBV6-5 and TRBJ1-2; the match to TRBD1 covers 11 bases. The CDR3 consists of 15 residues. Germline CDR1 MNHEY, CDR2 SVGAGI. J was trimmed by 4 bases and V by 5 bases; bases with no gene match: 6. Here the CDR3 reads CASSLRTGGGYGYTF. CDR3 sequence (DNA): TGTGCCAGCAGTCTGCGGACAGGGGGCGGCTATGGCTACACCTTC.

This chain joins TRBV9 and TRBJ2-5, with D unclear. The germline V gene encodes CDR1 SGDLS and CDR2 YYNGEE. The CDR3 has 13 residues. V dropped 1 base and J dropped 2 bases, with 6 bases sitting between them. The CDR3 loop is CASSVWPQETQYF. CDR3 in DNA: TGTGCCAGCAGCGTATGGCCTCAAGAGACCCAGTACTTC.

The CDR3 here is CASSQGQGAFPGELFF. CDR3 nucleotides: TGTGCCAGCAGCCAGGGACAGGGGGCATTTCCCGGGGAGCTGTTTTTT. The gene calls are TRBV4-2 and TRBJ2-2, with 12 bases identical to TRBD1. Unmatched junction bases numbered 5, after V lost 3 bases and J lost 6 bases. The CDR3 spans 16 residues. In germline, CDR1 is LGHNA, CDR2 YNFKEQ.

The CDR3 coding sequence is TGTGCCAGCAGCGTTGGGCAGCACTACGAGCAGTACTTC. It specifies CASSVGQHYEQYF. The gene calls are TRBV7-8 and TRBJ2-7; D is undetermined. V lost 5 bases and J 3 bases, leaving 11 bases between the germline ends. Germline CDR1 reads SGHVS; CDR2 reads FQNEAQ. The CDR3 length is 13 residues.

In nucleotides, the CDR3 is TGTGCCAGTAATCCTACCCGGACAGGGGGTTTGTATGGCTACACCTTC. Protein product: CASNPTRTGGLYGYTF. The rearrangement uses TRBV19 and TRBJ1-2, with TRBD1 matching over 10 bases. CDR1 is LNHDA and CDR2 is SQIVND in the germline V gene (reference sequence). This CDR3 has 16 residues. Germline trimming cut 7 bases from V and 5 bases from J; bases unmatched to any gene: 13.

The chain carries TRBV11-2 and TRBJ2-2; TRBD1 matches 10 bases. Germline CDR1 SGHAT, CDR2 FQNNGV. This CDR3 is 16 amino acids long. The J segment lost 6 bases and the V segment lost 5 bases, leaving 9 bases of the junction unmatched. CDR3: CASSPGDRGRAGELFF. The CDR3 region has the DNA TGTGCCAGCAGCCCAGGAGACAGGGGGCGTGCCGGGGAGCTGTTTTTT.

The gene calls are TRBV7-9 and TRBJ1-4; D is ambiguous. The CDR3 has 14 amino acids. The V gene lost 3 bases and the J gene lost 7 bases, with 12 bases spanning the gap. Germline V lookup: CDR1 SEHNR, CDR2 FQNEAQ (reference sequence). The chain's CDR3 is CASSFSGGIEKLFF. The CDR3 DNA reads TGTGCCAGCAGCTTTTCGGGAGGGATTGAAAAACTGTTTTTT.

This chain connects TRBV4-1 to TRBJ2-7, with TRBD2 matching 12 bases. This CDR3 region has 16 residues. V was pared by 4 bases and J by 4 bases, with 8 bases of the junction left unmatched. CDR1 MGHRA and CDR2 YSYEKL come from the germline V gene. CDR3 in amino acids: CASSRATSGRRYEQYF. In DNA form, the CDR3 reads TGCGCCAGCAGCCGGGCAACTAGCGGGAGGCGGTACGAGCAGTACTTC.

The chain carries TRBV5-6 and TRBJ1-1; D possibly corresponds to TRBD1 (5 bases). The germline gives CDR1 SGHDT, CDR2 YYEEEE. There are 18 residues in the CDR3. V was clipped by 0 bases and J by 4 bases, with 22 bases between them. This CDR3 reads CASSLALGLRVGGTEAFF. Written as DNA, the CDR3 is TGTGCCAGCAGCTTGGCCCTGGGATTGAGGGTGGGGGGCACTGAAGCTTTCTTT.

The V and J genes are TRBV9 and TRBJ2-3; 7 bases are shared with TRBD1. The CDR3 spans 15 residues. The V and J ends lost 3 bases and 2 bases, in that order; junction bases with no gene match: 6. Germline V gives CDR1 SGDLS, CDR2 YYNGEE. The CDR3 coding sequence is TGTGCCAGCAGCGGAGGGGGACAGTCCACAGATACGCAGTATTTT. Protein: CASSGGGQSTDTQYF.

This sequence joins TRBV7-2 and TRBJ1-2; possible D gene TRBD1, 5 bases. The V gene's germline CDR1 is SGHTA and CDR2 FQGNSA. This CDR3 comprises 16 residues. Deletions cut 1 base from V and 0 bases from J, with 12 bases between. CDR3 DNA: TGTGCCAGCAGCTTAGGGGGCAGCCATGCTAACTATGGCTACACCTTC. The encoded protein is CASSLGGSHANYGYTF.

CDR3 coding DNA: TGCGCCAGCAGCCGGGAGGCATACACGATCGATGAGCAGTTCTTC. It codes for CASSREAYTIDEQFF. The genes are TRBV4-3 and TRBJ2-1, with a possible D match to TRBD2 (6 bases). V dropped 4 bases and J dropped 8 bases, with 18 bases sitting between them. This CDR3 has 15 residues. CDR1 is LGHNA, CDR2 YSLEER, per germline.